This T cell receptor (beta chain) was observed in a study of T-cell memory formation after mild COVID-19. Overall study findings and caveats: Most CD4+ clones that shrank were in CM and EM, while CD8+ ones turned up in EMRA.

This clonotype was seen at least ten times. As yet, its antigen is unknown. In TCRdb, the 5' RACE reads were re-called with MiXCR into one record per CDR3 protein. The table has fewer than 150,000 distinct CDR3 sequences, over 15% seen once. From germline, CDR1 is MNHNY and CDR2 SVGAGI (reference sequence). The CDR3 length is 14 residues. The V and J ends lost 0 bases and 4 bases respectively, with 7 bases between them. The sequencing input was PBMCs or a T cell subset sorted from them (not recorded which). The clonotype comes from a man aged 18-30 years who had mild COVID-19 (a few samples of this study predate the infection). Cell type and time point are not known. The rearrangement joins TRBV6-6 to TRBJ2-1, with TRBD2 as a possible D gene (5 bases). Here the CDR3 reads CASSYSTNYNEQFF. The CDR3 bases are TGTGCCAGCAGTTACTCGACTAATTACAATGAGCAGTTCTTC.